A selection of T cell receptor beta chains follows, all from one sample in a study of blood T cell repertoires in COVID-19. Method: immunoSEQ multiplex PCR; TCRdb's copy keeps in-frame clones and lacks some. The sample lists some 100,000 clones; roughly 92% were seen once. The specimen sequenced was peripheral blood. The origin of the receptors is a man aged 65 to 85 with acute or convalescent COVID-19. Each CDR3 is given with its conserved first and last residue. A D gene is named only where the DNA matches it firmly. Part of the rows lack a size; the others show once, few, many or a class for expanded clones.

TRBD1	TRBV6-2/TRBV6-3	NA	TRBJ1-1	CASSYHDRARRAFF	TGTGCCAGCAGTTACCATGACAGGGCCCGAAGAGCTTTCTTT
NA	TRBV6-5	NA	TRBJ2-5	CASSYQGTQYF	TGTGCCAGCAGTTACCAGGGGACCCAGTACTTC
NA	TRBV6-5	NA	TRBJ1-6	CASSSSLNSPLHF	TGTGCCAGCAGTTCCTCACTCAATTCACCCCTCCACTTT
TRBD2	TRBV29-1	NA	TRBJ2-5	CSVPSGRAGETQYF	TGCAGCGTTCCTAGCGGGAGGGCGGGGGAGACCCAGTACTTC
TRBD2	TRBV7-3	NA	TRBJ2-5	CASSLIAGGRETQYF	TGTGCCAGCAGCTTAATCGCGGGAGGGCGGGAGACCCAGTACTTC
TRBD1	TRBV7-2	NA	TRBJ1-5	CASSSGTGGRNQPQHF	TGTGCCAGCAGCTCAGGGACAGGGGGCCGTAATCAGCCCCAGCATTTT
TRBD1	TRBV5-1	NA	TRBJ1-4	CASRDREGEKLFF	TGCGCCAGCAGGGACAGGGAGGGAGAAAAACTGTTTTTT
NA	TRBV2	NA	TRBJ2-7	CASSELEFTVQYF	TGTGCCAGCAGTGAATTGGAGTTTACGGTGCAGTACTTC
NA	TRBV5-1	NA	TRBJ2-7	CASSLDPSSYEQYF	TGCGCCAGCAGCTTGGACCCCAGCTCCTACGAGCAGTACTTC
NA	TRBV7-8	NA	TRBJ2-5	CASSLGFARETQYF	TGTGCCAGCAGCTTAGGGTTCGCGCGGGAGACCCAGTACTTC
NA	TRBV6-5	NA	TRBJ1-3	CASSSGLSGGNTIYF	TGTGCCAGCAGTTCAGGACTGTCCGGTGGAAACACCATATATTTT
TRBD1	TRBV6-6	NA	TRBJ1-1	CASSTTGGTEAFF	TGTGCCAGCAGTACCACAGGGGGCACTGAAGCTTTCTTT
NA	TRBV27	NA	TRBJ1-1	CASSLSGSEAFF	TGTGCCAGCAGTTTATCTGGCTCTGAAGCTTTCTTT
TRBD1	TRBV6-5	NA	TRBJ1-1	CASSSGQGGTEAFF	TGTGCCAGCAGCTCGGGACAGGGCGGTACTGAAGCTTTCTTT
NA	TRBV4-1	NA	TRBJ2-3	CASSQESGPDTQYF	TGCGCCAGCAGCCAAGAATCAGGGCCCGATACGCAGTATTTT
NA	TRBV7-3	NA	TRBJ2-1	CASSSGTRGGEQFF	TGTGCCAGCAGCTCAGGGACACGAGGGGGTGAGCAGTTCTTC
TRBD1	TRBV19	NA	TRBJ1-4	CASAGTGGIGEKLFF	TGTGCCAGTGCCGGGACAGGGGGTATAGGTGAAAAACTGTTTTTT
NA	TRBV10-1	NA	TRBJ2-3	CASNDGEDADTQYF	TGCGCCAGCAACGACGGGGAGGACGCAGATACGCAGTATTTT
NA	TRBV6-5	once	TRBJ1-1	CASSYSITVEAFF	TGTGCCAGCAGTTACTCGATAACAGTCGAAGCTTTCTTT
NA	TRBV5-1	once	TRBJ2-1	CASRDPGSNEQFF	TGCGCCAGCAGGGACCCGGGATCCAATGAGCAGTTCTTC
NA	TRBV11-2	NA	TRBJ2-3	CASSLYPDKSTDTQYF	TGTGCCAGCAGCTTATATCCAGATAAATCCACAGATACGCAGTATTTT
TRBD2	TRBV9	NA	TRBJ2-1	CASSVEPGTRFYNEQFF	TGTGCCAGCAGCGTAGAACCCGGGACTAGGTTCTACAATGAGCAGTTCTTC
NA	TRBV19	NA	TRBJ1-5	CASSIFDGQSSNQPQHF	TGTGCCAGTAGTATATTCGATGGACAGTCAAGCAATCAGCCCCAGCATTTT
NA	TRBV5-1	NA	TRBJ1-2	CASSLDDYKAAYGGYTF	TGCGCCAGCAGCTTGGACGATTATAAGGCGGCCTATGGTGGCTACACCTTC
NA	TRBV6-2/TRBV6-3	NA	TRBJ1-5	CASSFTGNQPQHF	TGTGCCAGCAGCTTCACAGGAAATCAGCCCCAGCATTTT
TRBD1	TRBV19	once	TRBJ1-6	CASRRQGSDNSPLHF	TGTGCCAGTAGGAGACAGGGGTCGGATAATTCACCCCTCCACTTT
TRBD2	TRBV7-7	once	TRBJ2-3	CASSSGLAATDTQYF	TGTGCTAGCAGCTCGGGACTAGCGGCGACAGATACGCAGTATTTT
TRBD1	TRBV5-7	once	TRBJ1-1	CASSPGGQGARWNTEAFF	TGTGCCAGCAGCCCAGGGGGACAGGGGGCCAGATGGAACACTGAAGCTTTCTTT
TRBD2	TRBV7-7	NA	TRBJ2-1	CASSAGTTNEQFF	TGTGCCAGCTCGGCCGGGACTACGAATGAGCAGTTCTTC
NA	TRBV10-3	NA	TRBJ1-2	CAISEGPNRGYTF	TGTGCCATCAGTGAGGGGCCTAACCGGGGCTACACCTTC
TRBD1	TRBV19	NA	TRBJ1-5	CASSTGQGAAQPQHF	TGTGCCAGTAGTACGGGACAGGGGGCTGCTCAGCCCCAGCATTTT
NA	TRBV5-6	NA	TRBJ1-1	CASSREGVTEAFF	TGTGCCAGCAGCAGAGAGGGGGTCACTGAAGCTTTCTTT
TRBD1	TRBV19	NA	TRBJ2-7	CASSPGTGLYEQYF	TGTGCCAGTAGTCCCGGGACAGGATTGTACGAGCAGTACTTC
NA	TRBV3-1/TRBV3-2	NA	TRBJ2-5	CASRPYNPDIRGDGETQYF	TGTGCCAGCCGGCCCTACAACCCCGACATCAGGGGAGACGGGGAGACCCAGTACTTC
NA	TRBV7-6	once	TRBJ2-7	CASSRGGAWEQYF	TGTGCCAGCAGCCGGGGCGGGGCCTGGGAGCAGTACTTC
NA	TRBV7-2	NA	TRBJ1-2	CASSSRVQGYTF	TGTGCCAGCAGCTCGAGGGTTCAGGGCTACACCTTC
NA	TRBV7-8	NA	TRBJ1-5	CASSLAPVSFNQPQHF	TGTGCCAGCAGCTTAGCTCCCGTCTCTTTTAATCAGCCCCAGCATTTT
NA	TRBV18	NA	TRBJ2-1	CASSPTGSPLYNEQFF	TGTGCCAGCTCACCAACAGGGAGCCCCCTTTACAATGAGCAGTTCTTC
NA	TRBV7-9	NA	TRBJ1-1	CASSIDKNTEAFF	TGTGCCAGCAGCATAGACAAGAACACTGAAGCTTTCTTT